Listed below are T cell receptor beta chains from one sample, sequenced in a study of blood T cell repertoires in COVID-19. Using immunoSEQ multiplex PCR, the repertoire was profiled, and TCRdb retains in-frame clones only, with some absent. The sample lists about 60,000 clones; almost 90% were seen once. The sample taken for sequencing was peripheral blood. The receptors were gathered from a man aged 55 to 70 with acute or convalescent COVID-19. The CDR3 runs from the conserved cysteine through the conserved F or W. A D gene is named only where the DNA matches it firmly. Size tells how often a clone was seen (once, few, many) or the class of an expanded clone, and some rows leave it out.

v_call	j_call	d_call	clone_size	cdr3_nt	cdr3_aa
TRBV5-1	TRBJ1-1	.	.	TGCGCCAGCAGCTATGATTCGACAGGCTCTGAAGCTTTCTTT	CASSYDSTGSEAFF
TRBV30	TRBJ1-5	.	.	TGTGCCTGGAGTTCTCACGCGAATCAGCCCCAGCATTTT	CAWSSHANQPQHF
TRBV7-3	TRBJ2-1	TRBD2	.	TGTGCCAGCAGCTTAGACGGCCTAGCGGGGTGGAATGAGCAGTTCTTC	CASSLDGLAGWNEQFF
TRBV7-8	TRBJ2-7	TRBD2	.	TGTGCCAGCAGCTTCCGTACTAGCGGGAGTGGAAGCGAGCAGTACTTC	CASSFRTSGSGSEQYF
TRBV7-9	TRBJ1-5	TRBD1	once	TGTGCCAGCAGCCCCGAGGGACAGGGAAGGCAGCCCCAGCATTTT	CASSPEGQGRQPQHF
TRBV15	TRBJ1-1	TRBD1	.	TGTGCCACCAGCAGGGGGACAGTGAACACTGAAGCTTTCTTT	CATSRGTVNTEAFF
TRBV5-1	TRBJ2-7	TRBD2	.	TGCGCCAGCAGGTACGGGACTAGCGGATGGTACGAGCAGTACTTC	CASRYGTSGWYEQYF
TRBV5-1	TRBJ2-1	TRBD2	.	TGCGCCAGCAGCGGGACGGGACTAGGTGACAATGAGCAGTTCTTC	CASSGTGLGDNEQFF
TRBV18	TRBJ1-1	.	.	TGTGCCAGCTCACCGGTCTATTCGGGGGAAACTGAAGCTTTCTTT	CASSPVYSGETEAFF
TRBV30	TRBJ1-6	.	.	TGTGCCTGGAGTGTATCGTCCTCGGGTCGGAATTCACCCCTCCACTTT	CAWSVSSSGRNSPLHF
TRBV28	TRBJ1-1	.	.	TGTGCCAGCAGTTTGAGTGCCCAGGGCACTGAAGCTTTCTTT	CASSLSAQGTEAFF
TRBV6-5	TRBJ2-5	TRBD2	.	TGTGCCACCCGGACTAGCGGGAAAGAGACCCAGTACTTC	CATRTSGKETQYF
TRBV5-1	TRBJ2-7	.	.	TGCGCCAGCAGCTTGGTTGAGGGATCCTACGAGCAGTACTTC	CASSLVEGSYEQYF
TRBV27	TRBJ2-2	TRBD2	.	TGTGCCAGCAAGCCTAGCGGGAGAACGGACACCGGGGAGCTGTTTTTT	CASKPSGRTDTGELFF
TRBV10-1	TRBJ1-1	TRBD1	once	TGCGCCAGCAGCGCGACAGGGGTGAACACTGAAGCTTTCTTT	CASSATGVNTEAFF
TRBV6-5	TRBJ2-3	.	.	TGTGCCAGCAGGGCTAGCGAAGATACGCAGTATTTT	CASRASEDTQYF
TRBV7-2	TRBJ2-5	.	.	TGTGCCAGCAGCCCACAGGCCCAAGAGACCCAGTACTTC	CASSPQAQETQYF
TRBV11-2	TRBJ2-1	TRBD2	.	TGTGCCAGCAGCCCCTATCCCCAGCGGGAAGGCGATGAGCAGTTCTTC	CASSPYPQREGDEQFF
TRBV28	TRBJ2-4	.	.	TGTGCCAGTCGACTTCTAAGGGGGGGCATTCAGTACTTC	CASRLLRGGIQYF
TRBV6-5	TRBJ2-5	.	.	TGTGCCACCCAATTTAGAGGGCAAGAGACCCAGTACTTC	CATQFRGQETQYF
TRBV18	TRBJ1-6	TRBD1	.	TGTGCCAGCTCACAGGGGGCGAAAGATAATTCACCCCTCCACTTT	CASSQGAKDNSPLHF
TRBV10-2	TRBJ2-7	.	.	TGCGCCAGCAGTGAGTTGGAGGCCTACGAGCAGTACTTC	CASSELEAYEQYF
TRBV20-1	TRBJ1-6	.	.	TGCAGTGCTAGTCTCAGGGTAGACTCACCCCTCCACTTT	CSASLRVDSPLHF
TRBV27	TRBJ1-6	.	.	TGTGCCAGCAGTAGAAGGACAGCGAATAATTCACCCCTCCACTTT	CASSRRTANNSPLHF
TRBV6-1	TRBJ1-2	.	once	TGTGCCAGCAGTGAATGGGCAGGCACCAACTATGGCTACACCTTC	CASSEWAGTNYGYTF
TRBV9	TRBJ1-4	.	once	TGTGCCAGCAGCGTAGAGGGACACCTAGGCGAAAAACTGTTTTTT	CASSVEGHLGEKLFF
TRBV9	TRBJ2-1	TRBD2	.	TGTGCCAGCAGCGTAAAAAGGGACCGGACTAGCTCCTACAATGAGCAGTTCTTC	CASSVKRDRTSSYNEQFF
TRBV28	TRBJ1-2	.	.	TGTGCCAGCAGTCCAAGTTGGGGGGACGGCTATGGCTACACCTTC	CASSPSWGDGYGYTF
TRBV30	TRBJ2-1	.	.	TGTGCCTGGAGTGACTTCTCAAGCTCCTACAATGAGCAGTTCTTC	CAWSDFSSSYNEQFF
TRBV3-1/TRBV3-2	TRBJ2-3	.	.	TGTGCCAGCAGCCAAGGGCCCCTGGGCGGACTACTTAGCACAGATACGCAGTATTTT	CASSQGPLGGLLSTDTQYF
TRBV29-1	TRBJ2-3	TRBD2	few	TGCAGCTCAACCCCGACTAGCGGGAGAACAGATACGCAGTATTTT	CSSTPTSGRTDTQYF
TRBV27	TRBJ2-7	.	.	TGTGCCAGCAGTACCAGCTCCTACGAGCAGTACTTC	CASSTSSYEQYF
TRBV5-4	TRBJ2-7	TRBD2	.	TGTGCCAGCAGCTTGGTCGGTAGCGGGAGCTCCTACGAGCAGTACTTC	CASSLVGSGSSYEQYF
TRBV27	TRBJ2-3	TRBD1	.	TGTGCCAGCCGTAGGGGGCACACAGATACGCAGTATTTT	CASRRGHTDTQYF
TRBV5-1	TRBJ1-2	TRBD1	.	TGCGCCAGCAGCCAGGACAGGGTAGATGGCTACACCTTC	CASSQDRVDGYTF
TRBV27	TRBJ2-5	.	.	TGTGCCAGCAGTTTGGTATTGGGCGGGGCCCAGTACTTC	CASSLVLGGAQYF
TRBV7-9	TRBJ1-6	.	.	TGTGCCACGCAGGACAGCCGCTATAATTCACCCCTCCACTTT	CATQDSRYNSPLHF
TRBV4-2	TRBJ1-2	.	.	TGTGCCAGCAGCCAAGAGGGCGGGAATGGCTACACCTTC	CASSQEGGNGYTF
TRBV5-6	TRBJ2-1	TRBD1	.	TGTGCCAGCAGCTCCCGGGACAGGGGCGCGAGTGAGCAGTTCTTC	CASSSRDRGASEQFF
TRBV5-4	TRBJ1-6	.	.	TGTGCCAGCGGCCTTAGAGGTTCACCCCTCCACTTT	CASGLRGSPLHF
TRBV18	TRBJ1-5	.	.	TGTGCCAGCTCACCTAATACAGGGAGGGGGGATCAGCCCCAGCATTTT	CASSPNTGRGDQPQHF
TRBV7-9	TRBJ1-1	.	.	TGTGCCAGCAGTTCCAGCGGGGGGAGGGCTTTCTTT	CASSSSGGRAFF
TRBV28	TRBJ1-5	.	few	TGTGCCAGCAGTTTAAACACTCAGCCCCAGCATTTT	CASSLNTQPQHF
TRBV9	TRBJ2-2	.	.	TGTGCCAGCAGCGTAGCCCTACAGGACTATACCCACACCGGGGAGCTGTTTTTT	CASSVALQDYTHTGELFF
TRBV3-1/TRBV3-2	TRBJ2-7	TRBD2	.	TGTGCCAGCAGCATTAGCGGGAGAGTCACCTACGAGCAGTACTTC	CASSISGRVTYEQYF
TRBV5-1	TRBJ2-7	.	.	TGCGCCAGCAGCAGGCGTGTAGCGCTAGGGTCCTACGAGCAGTACTTC	CASSRRVALGSYEQYF
TRBV7-2	TRBJ2-7	TRBD1	.	TGTGCCAGCAGCACAGGACAGGGGGCGAGATACGAGCAGTACTTC	CASSTGQGARYEQYF
TRBV28	TRBJ1-2	.	.	TGTGCCAGCAGTTTCGGGAAAGGATACTATGGCTACACCTTC	CASSFGKGYYGYTF
TRBV7-3	TRBJ2-7	TRBD2	.	TGTGCCAGCAGCTTAATAGCGGGAGACTCCTACGAGCAGTACTTC	CASSLIAGDSYEQYF
TRBV11-2	TRBJ1-2	.	.	TGTGCCAGCAGCCAACACAGGGATCCTAACTATGGCTACACCTTC	CASSQHRDPNYGYTF
TRBV5-4	TRBJ2-5	TRBD2	.	TGTGCCAGCAGCTCGCGGGAGGGCGGAGAGACCCAGTACTTC	CASSSREGGETQYF
TRBV11-1	TRBJ2-1	TRBD2	.	TGTGCCAGCAGCATGTCTAGCGGGACGGGGAATGAGCAGTTCTTC	CASSMSSGTGNEQFF
TRBV21-1	TRBJ2-7	.	.	TGTGCCGGAACTGTCACGGCAGGCGCGAACTTC	CAGTVTAGANF
TRBV27	TRBJ1-5	TRBD1	once	TGTGCCAGCAGTTGTCGTGAACAGGGGCTCGAAAATCAGCCCCAGCATTTT	CASSCREQGLENQPQHF
TRBV18	TRBJ2-5	TRBD1	.	TGTGCCAGCTCACCAGGGACAGGAGAACAAGAGACCCAGTACTTC	CASSPGTGEQETQYF
TRBV5-5	TRBJ2-7	TRBD2	.	TGTGCCAGCAGCCCCCGGCTAGCGGGATCCCCCGAGCAGTACTTC	CASSPRLAGSPEQYF
TRBV20-1	TRBJ2-1	TRBD2	.	TGCAGTGCTAGTAGCGGGAGAACTTACAATGAGCAGTTCTTC	CSASSGRTYNEQFF
TRBV3-1/TRBV3-2	TRBJ1-3	.	once	TGTGCCAGCAGCCCTGGCCCGGGGGGTGCCGGAAACACCATATATTTT	CASSPGPGGAGNTIYF
TRBV27	TRBJ2-5	TRBD1	.	TGTGCCAGCAGTTTATTCGGGACAGTCCAAGAGACCCAGTACTTC	CASSLFGTVQETQYF